This T cell receptor beta chain was recovered during a study of cytomegalovirus exposure and HLA in healthy donors. Study-level information: When fewer than 500 donors were genotyped, approximately 81% of them were found to fall in the Caucasian-associated ancestry cluster.

The study, taken as a whole, reports: While the bulk of TCR sequences proved rare, some public TCRs turned up in many donors.

Primers included in the PCR were 60 Vbeta and 13 Jbeta primers. Data came from immunoSEQ multiplex PCR; TCRdb stores just in-frame clones and leaves some out. The sample holds 200,000 to 250,000 clones, more than 75% seen once. Notes on this clone: Antigen unknown.

Donors consisted of healthy bone marrow donors. This clonotype was sampled from a woman aged 40 to 50 in good health and CMV-seropositive. Sequenced input: PBMCs.

In DNA form, the CDR3 reads TGTGCCAGCAGCGTAGACGGTTATAGCAATCAGCCCCAGCATTTT. This sequence encodes CASSVDGYSNQPQHF. The chain carries TRBV9 and TRBJ1-5; D unresolved. V lost 0 bases, J lost 0 bases, and 7 bases lay in between. CDR1 and CDR2 from the germline V gene are SGDLS and YYNGEE. This CDR3 has 15 residues. Full variable domain (outside the CDR3, taken from reference TRBV9 and TRBJ1-5): DSGVTQTPKHLITATGQRVTLRCSPRSGDLSVYWYQQSLDQGLQFLIQYYNGEERAKGNILERFSAQQFPDLHSELNLSSLELGDSALYFCASSVDGYSNQPQHFGDGTRLSIL.